The 30 T cell receptor beta chains below were found in one sample sequenced in a study of sequential checkpoint blockade in melanoma. This table comes from immunoSEQ multiplex PCR, and its TCRdb copy is limited to in-frame clones, with some not included. The table includes around 25,000 clones, roughly four fifths detected once. Treatment specified: randomized to nivolumab then ipilimumab (arm A) or the reverse (arm B). The material sequenced was CD8+ T cells sorted from blood (inferred from file names), taken from a patient given nivolumab and ipilimumab in sequence. These receptors originate from a human donor with melanoma.

The chain has TRBV5-1 and TRBJ2-5; D may be TRBD2 (5 bases). Germline CDR1 is SGHRS and CDR2 is YFSETQ. The CDR3 extends over 17 amino acids. With 4 bases removed from V and 4 bases from J, the gap between germline ends came to 23 bases. The chain's CDR3 is CASSPKVQAGFGETQYF. The CDR3 region has the DNA TGCGCCAGCAGCCCGAAGGTGCAGGCGGGTTTCGGAGAGACCCAGTACTTC.

This chain uses TRBV15 with TRBJ1-2; 7 bases match TRBD1. The V gene's germline CDR1 is LNHNV and CDR2 YYDKDF (reference sequence). The CDR3 is made up of 18 amino acids. Losses at the gene ends were 2 bases for V and 2 bases for J; bases not matched to a gene: 14. CDR3 in DNA: TGTGCCACCAGCAGAAGTTTCGGACAGGCTGTTGGGAACTATGGCTACACCTTC. Encoded protein: CATSRSFGQAVGNYGYTF.

Comment on this clone: One end of the junction is discordant with germline, which a read error may explain. The genes are TRBV7-9 and TRBJ2-5; D is possibly TRBD1 (5 bases). The CDR3 length is 16 residues. The V gene's germline CDR1 is SEHNR and CDR2 FQNEAQ (reference sequence). CDR3 nucleotides: TGTGCCAGCAGCTTAGAAGGCAGGGTGGGAAGAGAGGCCCAGTACTTC. Its protein product is CASSLEGRVGREAQYF.

The rearrangement joins TRBV7-3 to TRBJ2-6; no firm D call. V was cut by 3 bases and J by 0 bases, with 6 bases left in between. Per germline, CDR1 SGHTA and CDR2 FQGTGA. The CDR3 spans 15 residues. CDR3 in amino acids: CASSFYPSGANVLTF. In DNA, the CDR3 is TGTGCCAGCAGCTTCTACCCCTCTGGGGCCAACGTCCTGACTTTC.

V and J are TRBV28 and TRBJ1-1; 8 bases match TRBD1. This CDR3 has 18 residues. In germline, CDR1 is MDHEN, CDR2 SYDVKM. Trimming cost V 2 bases and J 1 base; bases outside gene matches: 12. The CDR3 is CASSLNPTGVKRNTEAFF. In DNA, the CDR3 is TGTGCCAGCAGTTTAAATCCGACAGGGGTTAAGAGGAACACTGAAGCTTTCTTT.

This chain uses TRBV4-2 with TRBJ2-1, with 9 bases matching TRBD2. The J segment lost 7 bases and the V segment lost 1 base, leaving 5 bases of the junction unmatched. Germline CDR1 and CDR2: LGHNA and YNFKEQ. CDR3 length: 15 amino acids. The CDR3 DNA sequence: TGTGCCAGCAGCCAAGCGCGGGGGGGGTCTAATGAGCAGTTCTTC. This sequence encodes CASSQARGGSNEQFF.

The chain combines TRBV5-1 with TRBJ1-2; 7 nucleotides match TRBD1. Germline CDR1 SGHRS, CDR2 YFSETQ. The V gene end was trimmed by 3 bases and the J gene end by 4 bases; junction bases not matched to a gene: 6. The CDR3 has 14 residues. DNA for the CDR3: TGCGCCAGCAGCTCGAACAGGGGAACCTATGGCTACACCTTC. It translates to CASSSNRGTYGYTF.

The rearrangement joins TRBV28 to TRBJ1-4; D not resolved. The CDR3 has 14 amino acids. The germline V gene encodes CDR1 MDHEN and CDR2 SYDVKM. V was shortened by 3 bases and J by 4 bases, with 9 bases between the two germline ends. The DNA of the CDR3 is TGTGCCAGCAGTTTTGGCGGATATAATGAAAAACTGTTTTTT. Protein: CASSFGGYNEKLFF. The full variable domain, completed using reference TRBV28 and TRBJ1-4, is DVKVTQSSRYLVKRTGEKVFLECVQDMDHENMFWYRQDPGLGLRLIYFSYDVKMKEKGDIPEGYSVSREKKERFSLILESASTNQTSMYLCASSFGGYNEKLFFGSGTQLSVL.

Comment on this clone: Germline and junction disagree at one end, which may indicate a read error. The V call is TRBV6-4, the J call TRBJ2-2; 16 bases match TRBD2. This CDR3 region has 17 residues. Germline loops: CDR1 MRHNA, CDR2 SNTAGT. CDR3 nucleotide sequence: TGTGCCAGCAGGCCGGGACTAGCGGGAGGGGAACACCGGGGAGCTGTTTTT. Protein product: CASRPGLAGGEHRGAVF.

This clone is a singleton in its sample. The chain couples TRBV10-3 to TRBJ2-1; 10 positions match TRBD2. J was trimmed by 8 bases and V by 3 bases; bases with no gene match: 7. This CDR3 has 15 residues. Germline CDR1 ENHRY, CDR2 SYGVKD. The CDR3 region is CAISDPGLATDEQFF. DNA of the CDR3: TGTGCCATCAGTGATCCGGGACTAGCGACCGATGAGCAGTTCTTC.

The chain links TRBV6-1 to TRBJ1-4, with 7 bases lining up with TRBD1. Germline V gene data show CDR1 as MNHNS and CDR2 as SASEGT. The CDR3 runs 16 residues. V shed 4 bases, J shed 2 bases, and the junction held 7 bases outside the gene matches. CDR3 in amino acids: CASSATNRGTNEKLFF. CDR3 sequence (DNA): TGTGCCAGCAGTGCAACGAACAGGGGTACTAATGAAAAACTGTTTTTT.

The CDR3: CAWSPDRGGRTGELFF. The CDR3 DNA sequence: TGTGCCTGGAGCCCGGACAGGGGGGGTCGGACCGGGGAGCTGTTTTTT. The V gene is TRBV30, the J gene TRBJ2-2, with 10 bases that match TRBD1. CDR3 length equals 16 residues. V gave up 3 bases and J gave up 5 bases; unmatched junction bases: 9. Per germline, CDR1 GTSNPN and CDR2 SVGIG (reference sequence).

This chain joins TRBV5-6 and TRBJ2-5; D is unclear. This CDR3 is built from 15 residues. Trimming removed 4 bases at V and 3 bases at J, with 16 bases between. Germline values: CDR1 SGHDT, CDR2 YYEEEE. CDR3 sequence: CASSNPNRLKETQYF. CDR3 sequence (DNA): TGTGCCAGCAGCAACCCAAACCGACTGAAAGAGACCCAGTACTTC.

V is TRBV28 and J is TRBJ2-7, with 7 bases aligning to TRBD1. Germline V gene lookup returns CDR1 MDHEN and CDR2 SYDVKM. Trimming cost V 7 bases and J 2 bases; bases outside gene matches: 8. CDR3 length: 14 residues. The CDR3: CASMVAGTAYEQYF. The CDR3 DNA reads as TGTGCCAGCATGGTGGCTGGGACAGCCTACGAGCAGTACTTC.

This chain connects TRBV7-2 to TRBJ2-3; D remains ambiguous. Between the trimmed V and J ends, which lost 2 bases and 4 bases, there was a span of 16 bases. CDR3 length: 16 amino acids. CDR1 is SGHTA, CDR2 FQGNSA, per germline. CDR3 sequence reads: CASSLQAPRVADTQYF. Written as DNA, the CDR3 is TGTGCCAGCAGCTTACAGGCGCCCCGAGTGGCAGATACGCAGTATTTT.

The rearrangement uses TRBV7-9 and TRBJ2-7; the match to TRBD2 covers 10 bases. Germline V lookup: CDR1 SEHNR, CDR2 FQNEAQ (reference sequence). V shed 4 bases and J 0 bases; nucleotides not matched to a gene: 9. The CDR3 is made up of 17 amino acids. CDR3 DNA sequence: TGTGCCAGCAGCTCTCGTACCACTAGCGGGAACTCCTACGAGCAGTACTTC. Residues: CASSSRTTSGNSYEQYF.

V usage is TRBV27 and J usage is TRBJ1-1; 7 bases agree with TRBD1. There are 14 residues in the CDR3. Germline assignment: CDR1 MNHEY and CDR2 SMNVEV (reference sequence). V was pared by 7 bases and J by 0 bases, with 5 bases of the junction left unmatched. The CDR3 coding sequence is TGTGCCAGCATCCAGGACAGGATGAACACTGAAGCTTTCTTT. This translates into CASIQDRMNTEAFF.

This clone was found a few times. The chain carries TRBV9 and TRBJ2-1, with 12 bases lining up with TRBD2. The CDR3 spans 14 residues. V lost 6 bases to trimming and J lost 6 bases; unmatched junction nucleotides: 4. Germline CDR1 SGDLS, CDR2 YYNGEE. The CDR3 DNA is TGTGCCAGCACTACTAGCGGGAGGCCCAATGAGCAGTTCTTC. Its protein product is CASTTSGRPNEQFF. The full variable domain, its missing parts supplied by reference TRBV9 and TRBJ2-1, is DSGVTQTPKHLITATGQRVTLRCSPRSGDLSVYWYQQSLDQGLQFLIQYYNGEERAKGNILERFSAQQFPDLHSELNLSSLELGDSALYFCASTTSGRPNEQFFGPGTRLTVL.

This chain connects TRBV18 to TRBJ1-1, with TRBD1 as a possible D gene (5 bases). V dropped 3 bases and J dropped 2 bases, with 10 bases sitting between them. The CDR3 is 14 residues long. Germline V gene lookup returns CDR1 KGHSH and CDR2 LQKENI. The CDR3 region is CASSPIQGNTEAFF. The CDR3 coding sequence is TGTGCCAGCTCACCGATTCAGGGTAACACTGAAGCTTTCTTT.

This clone has a single count. This chain joins TRBV19 and TRBJ2-1; tentatively, D is TRBD2 (5 bases). Germline CDR1 reads LNHDA; CDR2 reads SQIVND (reference sequence). Trimming shortened V by 6 bases and J by 3 bases, and 9 bases separated the two germline ends. The CDR3 contains 13 residues. The CDR3 DNA follows: TGTGCCAGTAGGGAGGCCATCTACAATGAGCAGTTCTTC. It yields the protein CASREAIYNEQFF.

The chain couples TRBV2 to TRBJ1-1; D call uncertain. Germline V gene sequence: CDR1 SNHLY, CDR2 FYNNEI. The ends were cut back, 6 bases at V and 6 bases at J, with 17 bases in the middle. The length of the CDR3 is 14 residues. Written as DNA, the CDR3 is TGTGCCAGCAGGGTAGACACCCTGGTTGCTGAAGCTTTCTTT. Translation: CASRVDTLVAEAFF.

The chain carries TRBV6-4 and TRBJ2-2; D may be TRBD2 (6 bases). CDR1 MRHNA and CDR2 SNTAGT come from the germline V gene. The CDR3 contains 14 residues. Trimming shortened V by 3 bases and J by 4 bases, and 9 bases separated the two germline ends. The CDR3 spells CASSEEGLTGELFF. The CDR3 DNA is TGTGCCAGCAGTGAAGAGGGACTCACCGGGGAGCTGTTTTTT.

This chain joins TRBV11-2 and TRBJ1-3; 8 nucleotides match TRBD1. Per germline, CDR1 SGHAT and CDR2 FQNNGV. The CDR3 totals 16 residues. J gave up 1 base and V 1 base, and 3 bases lay outside the gene matches. CDR3: CASSLVWTGSGNTIYF. DNA for the CDR3: TGTGCCAGCAGCTTAGTCTGGACAGGGTCTGGAAACACCATATATTTT.

The V call is TRBV28, the J call TRBJ2-1; D gene unclear. The CDR3 is 16 residues long. The V end was cut by 1 base, the J end by 0 bases, with 10 bases between. Germline V lookup: CDR1 MDHEN, CDR2 SYDVKM. The CDR3 here is CASSLYSPSSYNEQFF. The CDR3, as DNA: TGTGCCAGCAGTTTATATTCCCCGAGCTCCTACAATGAGCAGTTCTTC.

The chain employs TRBV18 and TRBJ1-2, with D possibly TRBD1 on 6 matching bases. V was clipped by 2 bases and J by 11 bases, with 15 bases between them. Germline values: CDR1 KGHSH, CDR2 LQKENI. CDR3 length: 13 residues. The CDR3 loop reads CASSPSGQLGYTF. CDR3 nucleotide sequence: TGTGCCAGCTCACCATCCGGACAGCTTGGTTACACCTTC.

This chain uses TRBV9 with TRBJ2-3; 13 nucleotides agree with TRBD2. This CDR3 spans 20 amino acids. Looked up from germline, CDR1 is SGDLS and CDR2 is YYNGEE. Trimming at V came to 2 bases and at J to 2 bases, leaving 14 bases not matched to a gene. For the CDR3, the DNA is TGTGCCAGCAGCGTGACATCCGGGACTAGCGGGATCGTCGACACAGATACGCAGTATTTT. The encoded protein is CASSVTSGTSGIVDTDTQYF. Supplemented by reference TRBV9 and TRBJ2-3, the full variable domain reads DSGVTQTPKHLITATGQRVTLRCSPRSGDLSVYWYQQSLDQGLQFLIQYYNGEERAKGNILERFSAQQFPDLHSELNLSSLELGDSALYFCASSVTSGTSGIVDTDTQYFGPGTRLTVL.

The V gene is TRBV5-1, the J gene TRBJ2-7; 10 positions match TRBD1. From germline, CDR1 is SGHRS and CDR2 YFSETQ. Germline trimming cut 4 bases from V and 5 bases from J; bases unmatched to any gene: 9. There are 15 residues in the CDR3. This CDR3 reads CASSVRGQGTHEQYF. DNA for the CDR3: TGCGCCAGCAGCGTCAGGGGACAGGGGACCCACGAGCAGTACTTC.

V is TRBV27 and J is TRBJ2-6; D call uncertain. This CDR3 contains 16 residues. The V end lost 5 bases, the J end lost 0 bases, and 11 bases lay between the germline ends. Per the germline V gene, CDR1 is MNHEY and CDR2 is SMNVEV (reference sequence). CDR3 DNA sequence: TGTGCCAGCAGTCCCGCCGGTCGCTCTGGGGCCAACGTCCTGACTTTC. This codes for CASSPAGRSGANVLTF.

J is TRBJ1-3 and V is TRBV6-1; D is unclear. The CDR3 runs 14 residues. V dropped 7 bases and J dropped 0 bases, with 10 bases sitting between them. In germline, CDR1 is MNHNS, CDR2 SASEGT. The CDR3 loop reads CASIPHNSGNTIYF. The CDR3 nucleotides read TGTGCCAGCATTCCGCACAACTCTGGAAACACCATATATTTT.

The V call is TRBV7-2, the J call TRBJ2-3; TRBD2 agrees at 10 bases. V was clipped by 5 bases and J by 0 bases; unmatched bases: 5. Germline values: CDR1 SGHTA, CDR2 FQGNSA. This CDR3 spans 16 amino acids. CDR3: CASSKQAGGSTDTQYF. DNA for the CDR3: TGTGCCAGCAGCAAGCAAGCGGGAGGGAGCACAGATACGCAGTATTTT.